This entry lists 21 T cell receptor beta chains sequenced from one sample in a study of cytomegalovirus exposure and HLA in healthy donors. A multiplex PCR was run with 60 Vbeta primers and 13 Jbeta primers. The table came from immunoSEQ multiplex PCR; TCRdb's copy has only in-frame clones and leaves some out. The table lists more than 95,000 clones, roughly 85% of them singletons, with roughly 20% in the top ten. The sequencing sample was made of PBMCs. The receptors come from a man between 18 and 35 years old in good health and CMV-seropositive.

Here the CDR3 reads CASSLSAGARTDTQYF. CDR3 nucleotide sequence: TGTGCCAGCAGCTTGTCAGCGGGTGCACGCACAGATACGCAGTATTTT. V is TRBV5-4 and J is TRBJ2-3; tentative D call: TRBD2 (6 bases). The V end was cut by 1 base, the J end by 1 base, with 13 bases between. The germline CDR1 and CDR2 sequences are SGHNT and YYREEE (reference sequence). The CDR3 sequence is 16 residues long.

With regard to this clone: Its ends do not fully match the called genes, so a read error is possible. The V gene is TRBV28, the J gene TRBJ1-2; no definite D call. CDR1 is MDHEN and CDR2 is SYDVKM in the germline V gene. This CDR3 is 13 amino acids long. CDR3 bases: TGTGCCAGCACCCTTCCGGGGAACCATGGCTACTCCTTC. As protein: CASTLPGNHGYSF.

The gene calls are TRBV19 and TRBJ2-1; D uncertain. V lost 5 bases and J 5 bases, leaving 16 bases between the germline ends. The CDR3 loop spans 15 amino acids. In germline, CDR1 is LNHDA, CDR2 SQIVND (reference sequence). CDR3 DNA: TGTGCCAGTAGTTCCGGGTTCAGTCCTAACAATGAGCAGTTCTTC. This gives the protein CASSSGFSPNNEQFF.

V usage is TRBV5-4 and J usage is TRBJ2-5; TRBD2 matches 13 bases. This CDR3 comprises 18 residues. Unmatched junction bases numbered 8, after V lost 1 base and J lost 2 bases. Germline CDR1 SGHNT, CDR2 YYREEE (reference sequence). The CDR3 loop is CASSLFPGLAGPQETQYF. The CDR3 nucleotides are TGTGCCAGCAGCTTGTTCCCGGGACTAGCGGGGCCACAAGAGACCCAGTACTTC.

The genes are TRBV7-9 and TRBJ1-1; D possibly corresponds to TRBD1 (5 bases). The V gene's germline CDR1 is SEHNR and CDR2 FQNEAQ (reference sequence). The V end was cut by 5 bases, the J end by 6 bases, with 13 bases between. The CDR3 covers 13 residues. CDR3 protein: CASSPDIGAEAFF. In DNA, the CDR3 is TGTGCCAGCAGCCCTGATATAGGGGCTGAAGCTTTCTTT. The whole variable domain, remainder taken from reference TRBV7-9 and TRBJ1-1, is DTGVSQNPRHKITKRGQNVTFRCDPISEHNRLYWYRQTLGQGPEFLTYFQNEAQLEKSRLLSDRFSAERPKGSFSTLEIQRTEQGDSAMYLCASSPDIGAEAFFGQGTRLTVV.

This chain connects TRBV18 to TRBJ2-6; 11 bases are a match to TRBD1. The V gene end was trimmed by 3 bases and the J gene end by 1 base; junction bases not matched to a gene: 2. The CDR3 has 17 residues. Germline values: CDR1 KGHSH, CDR2 LQKENI. This CDR3 is CASSPGTGGSGANVLTF. DNA of the CDR3: TGTGCCAGCTCACCCGGGACAGGGGGTTCTGGGGCCAACGTCCTGACTTTC.

This clone was recorded once. The chain uses TRBV5-8 and TRBJ2-6; perhaps TRBD1 as D (6 bases). Germline V gives CDR1 SGHTS, CDR2 YDEGEE. The CDR3 consists of 16 residues. The V gene lost 5 bases and the J gene lost 1 base, with 13 bases spanning the gap. CDR3 region: CASSSDSFSGANVLTF. The CDR3 DNA is TGTGCCAGCAGTTCGGACAGTTTTTCTGGGGCCAACGTCCTGACTTTC.

This clone has just a few counts. The chain couples TRBV4-1 to TRBJ2-2; 9 positions match TRBD2. V shed 6 bases, J shed 3 bases, and the junction held 14 bases outside the gene matches. Germline assignment: CDR1 MGHRA and CDR2 YSYEKL. This CDR3 contains 18 residues. The CDR3 nucleotides read TGCGCCAGCAGAAATACCATCGCGGGGGGGCTTGACACCGGGGAGCTGTTTTTT. Encoded protein: CASRNTIAGGLDTGELFF.

This chain joins TRBV6-1 and TRBJ1-3; D call uncertain. The CDR3 consists of 14 residues. The V end was cut by 4 bases, the J end by 0 bases, with 7 bases between. CDR1 is MNHNS and CDR2 is SASEGT in the germline V gene. In DNA, the CDR3 is TGTGCCAGCAGTGCCTTGTTCTCTGGAAACACCATATATTTT. It encodes CASSALFSGNTIYF.

This chain links TRBV5-1 with TRBJ2-7, with TRBD1 matching over 10 bases. This CDR3 region has 17 residues. The V segment lost 5 bases and the J segment 3 bases; nucleotides outside the gene matches: 14. Per germline, CDR1 SGHRS and CDR2 YFSETQ. CDR3 nucleotides: TGCGCCAGCAGGAGTGAGGGGTCCGGGACAGGGGACTACGAGCAGTACTTC. Protein sequence: CASRSEGSGTGDYEQYF.

The chain employs TRBV5-4 and TRBJ2-2; 10 bases match TRBD2. Germline V CDR1 and CDR2: SGHNT, YYREEE (reference sequence). The CDR3 has 16 amino acids. V was clipped by 0 bases and J by 3 bases; unmatched bases: 2. The CDR3: CASSLGLAGDTGELFF. The CDR3 DNA follows: TGTGCCAGCAGCTTGGGTCTAGCGGGGGACACCGGGGAGCTGTTTTTT.

The rearrangement joins TRBV9 to TRBJ2-5; possibly TRBD2 for D (5 bases). This CDR3 region has 15 residues. Germline V lookup: CDR1 SGDLS, CDR2 YYNGEE. V was cut by 2 bases and J by 1 base, with 12 bases left in between. The CDR3 DNA follows: TGTGCCAGCAGCGTGGCAATAGCGAGCCAAGAGACCCAGTACTTC. Encoded protein: CASSVAIASQETQYF.

This chain connects TRBV2 to TRBJ2-1; D might be TRBD2 (7 bases). The germline V gene encodes CDR1 SNHLY and CDR2 FYNNEI. Trimming shortened V by 9 bases and J by 6 bases, and 15 bases separated the two germline ends. The CDR3 is made up of 13 amino acids. In DNA form, the CDR3 reads TGTGCCAGACAAGGGGGGGCCTCCAATGAGCAGTTCTTC. Translation: CARQGGASNEQFF. Full variable domain (outside the CDR3, taken from reference TRBV2 and TRBJ2-1): EPEVTQTPSHQVTQMGQEVILRCVPISNHLYFYWYRQILGQKVEFLVSFYNNEISEKSEIFDDQFSVERPDGSNFTLKIRSTKLEDSAMYFCARQGGASNEQFFGPGTRLTVL.

This chain links TRBV9 with TRBJ1-4, with 7 positions matching TRBD1. From germline, CDR1 is SGDLS and CDR2 YYNGEE. This CDR3 is built from 12 residues. The junction had 1 base not matched to a gene; V was cut back by 3 bases and J by 8 bases. This CDR3 is CASSAGGEKLFF. In DNA, the CDR3 is TGTGCCAGCAGCGCAGGGGGAGAAAAACTGTTTTTT.

The J gene is TRBJ2-2, the V gene TRBV5-5; D possibly corresponds to TRBD1 (6 bases). Per the germline V gene, CDR1 is SGHKS and CDR2 is YYEKEE (reference sequence). Deletions cut 2 bases from V and 4 bases from J, with 18 bases between. The CDR3 extends over 17 amino acids. CDR3 protein: CASSLDLQGARTGELFF. In DNA form, the CDR3 reads TGTGCCAGCAGCTTAGACCTACAGGGTGCTCGCACCGGGGAGCTGTTTTTT.

The J gene is TRBJ2-4, the V gene TRBV19; 7 bases map to TRBD2. Trimming at V came to 3 bases and at J to 1 base, leaving 6 bases not matched to a gene. CDR3 length: 16 residues. Germline CDR1 and CDR2: LNHDA and SQIVND (reference sequence). CDR3 in DNA: TGTGCCAGTAGTATGGGGGGGAGAGCTGCCAAAAACATTCAGTACTTC. Its protein is CASSMGGRAAKNIQYF.

V is TRBV5-1 and J is TRBJ1-2, with 9 bases lining up with TRBD1. The trim removed 1 base at V and 3 bases at J, leaving 4 bases unmatched. This CDR3 is built from 15 residues. In germline, CDR1 is SGHRS, CDR2 YFSETQ. CDR3 in amino acids: CASSLTGGGDYGYTF. The CDR3 DNA reads as TGCGCCAGCAGCTTGACAGGGGGCGGCGACTATGGCTACACCTTC.

This clone was counted a few times. This chain links TRBV6-1 with TRBJ1-1; D remains unclear. The CDR3 contains 15 residues. Germline CDR1 MNHNS, CDR2 SASEGT. The ends were cut back, 2 bases at V and 5 bases at J, with 15 bases in the middle. CDR3 sequence reads: CASSESSWVRTEAFF. The CDR3 DNA follows: TGTGCCAGCAGTGAATCCTCCTGGGTGAGGACTGAAGCTTTCTTT.

The rearrangement links TRBV13 to TRBJ2-1; possibly TRBD1 for D (6 bases). The CDR3 extends over 16 amino acids. The germline V and J ends were trimmed by 5 bases and 8 bases, with 22 bases remaining between them. Germline V CDR1 and CDR2: PRHDT, FYEKMQ (reference sequence). CDR3 bases: TGTGCCAGCAGCCCCCCAAGGGGGACCTCACCACATGAGCAGTTCTTC. Its protein is CASSPPRGTSPHEQFF.

This clone was counted between two and nine times. The V gene is TRBV9, the J gene TRBJ2-3; 14 bases match TRBD2. The CDR3 length is 17 residues. From germline, CDR1 is SGDLS and CDR2 YYNGEE. With V trimmed by 0 bases and J by 1 base, 1 base remained unmatched. As DNA, the CDR3 is TGTGCCAGCAGCGTAGAGACTAGCGGGGGGGGCACAGATACGCAGTATTTT. It encodes CASSVETSGGGTDTQYF.

This clone occurred a few times. The chain has TRBV13 and TRBJ2-1, with 9 positions matching TRBD1. The CDR3 is 15 amino acids. Germline CDR1 is PRHDT and CDR2 is FYEKMQ (reference sequence). V lost 6 bases and J lost 7; bases outside the gene matches: 10. The CDR3 reads CASSFGTGRMNEQFF. DNA for the CDR3: TGTGCCAGCAGTTTCGGGACAGGGAGGATGAATGAGCAGTTCTTC.